This T cell receptor (beta chain) stems from a study of a mutant IDH1 vaccine in newly diagnosed glioma. Regarding the study as a whole: Seemingly, pseudoprogression had no relation to changes in the top peripheral T cell clonotypes.

Germline CDR1 SGHAT, CDR2 FQDESV (reference sequence). The CDR3 runs 17 residues. V shed 5 bases and J 3 bases; nucleotides not matched to a gene: 13. Measured with immunoSEQ multiplex PCR; TCRdb has only the in-frame clones, and not every one. The table includes 9,500 to 12,000 clones, roughly 88% detected once. Stated time point: week 23, last vaccination. A 20-mer mutant IDH1 peptide at 300 ug was injected subcutaneously with topical imiquimod. As concerns this clone: Its antigen is unknown.

This TCR derives from a woman between 40 and 50 years old with glioma. Some clones in this sample may be carry-over from other donors' samples. This material consisted of PBMCs, taken from a glioma patient whose treatment included an IDH1 peptide vaccine. The genes are TRBV11-1 and TRBJ2-1; TRBD2 aligns across 7 bases. The CDR3 DNA reads as TGTGCCAGCAGCGCCCCAAAGATTCTAGCGGACTACAATGAGCAGTTCTTC. Translated, it gives CASSAPKILADYNEQFF.